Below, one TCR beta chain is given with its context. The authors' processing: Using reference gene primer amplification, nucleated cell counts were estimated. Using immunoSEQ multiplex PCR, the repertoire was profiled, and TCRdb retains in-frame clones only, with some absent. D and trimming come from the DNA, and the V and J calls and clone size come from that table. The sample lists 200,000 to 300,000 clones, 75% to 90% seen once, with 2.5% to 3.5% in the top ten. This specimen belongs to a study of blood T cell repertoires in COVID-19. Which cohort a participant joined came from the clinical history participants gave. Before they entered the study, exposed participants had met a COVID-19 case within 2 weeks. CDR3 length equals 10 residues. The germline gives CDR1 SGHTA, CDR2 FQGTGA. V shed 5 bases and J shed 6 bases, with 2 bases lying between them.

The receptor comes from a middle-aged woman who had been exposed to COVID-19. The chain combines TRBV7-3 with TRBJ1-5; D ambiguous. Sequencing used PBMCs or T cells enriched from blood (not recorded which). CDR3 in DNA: TGTGCCAGCAGCCTTCAGCCCCAGCATTTT. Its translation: CASSLQPQHF.